The rows below give T cell receptor beta chains drawn from one sample of a study of blood T cell repertoires in COVID-19. Sequenced by immunoSEQ multiplex PCR; TCRdb stores in-frame clones only, minus some. The data hold tens of thousands of clones, with approximately 92% observed a single time. Source material: peripheral blood. Receptors were obtained from a woman aged 60-75 years with COVID-19, enrolled during active disease. CDR3s include the opening cysteine and the closing phenylalanine or tryptophan. A D gene is named only where the DNA matches it firmly. Not all rows give a size; the values are once, few, many and, for expanded clones, a class.

abundance | d_gene | j_gene | v_gene | CDR3nt | CDR3aa
NA | TRBD2 | TRBJ2-2 | TRBV28 | TGTGCCAGCAGTTTATCGCGGGAGCGGACCGGGGAGCTGTTTTTT | CASSLSRERTGELFF
NA | NA | TRBJ1-2 | TRBV7-9 | TGTGCCAGCAGCTTAGGGGCCCTGACGGAAGCTAACTATGGCTACACCTTC | CASSLGALTEANYGYTF
NA | NA | TRBJ1-5 | TRBV2 | TGTGCCAGCAGTTCCTCGGCGGGGGGGCGCCTAGCGAATCAGCCCCAGCATTTT | CASSSSAGGRLANQPQHF
NA | TRBD2 | TRBJ2-1 | TRBV3-1/TRBV3-2 | TGTGCCAGCAGCCAAGATGGGGGGGGAGAGGCACACAATGAGCAGTTCTTC | CASSQDGGGEAHNEQFF
NA | TRBD2 | TRBJ2-1 | TRBV27 | TGTGCCAGCAGTTTATCTGGCGGGAGGGTCAATGAGCAGTTCTTC | CASSLSGGRVNEQFF
NA | TRBD1 | TRBJ1-3 | TRBV10-3 | TGTGCCATCAGGGCCGGGACAGCCGGGGGAAACACCATATATTTT | CAIRAGTAGGNTIYF
NA | TRBD1 | TRBJ1-6 | TRBV4-3 | TGCGCCAGCAGCCAAGATTTATGGGACAGCACCAATTCACCCCTCCACTTT | CASSQDLWDSTNSPLHF
NA | NA | TRBJ2-7 | TRBV30 | TGTGCCTGGACCGATTCCGGGACTTCGGTCGAGCAGTACTTC | CAWTDSGTSVEQYF
NA | NA | TRBJ1-1 | TRBV9 | TGTGCCAGCAGCGTAGGAGTTCGGAACACTGAAGCTTTCTTT | CASSVGVRNTEAFF
NA | NA | TRBJ1-3 | TRBV6-5 | TGTGCCAGCAGTTACTCGGCAGACTACTCTGGAAACACCATATATTTT | CASSYSADYSGNTIYF
NA | NA | TRBJ1-1 | TRBV11-2 | TGTGCCAGCAGCTTAAACCTAATGAACACTGAAGCTTTCTTT | CASSLNLMNTEAFF
many | TRBD1 | TRBJ1-6 | TRBV7-9 | TGTGCCAGCAGCTCCCCGGACAGGAACAATTCACCCCTCCACTTT | CASSSPDRNNSPLHF
NA | NA | TRBJ2-1 | TRBV7-9 | TGTGCCAGCAGCTCTGGGAGAAATGAGCAGTTCTTC | CASSSGRNEQFF
NA | TRBD1 | TRBJ2-3 | TRBV10-3 | TGTGCCATCAGTGAGGGGGACAGGGGGGTCGCAGATACGCAGTATTTT | CAISEGDRGVADTQYF
NA | NA | TRBJ2-7 | TRBV11-2 | TGTGCCAGCAGCCAAGAGACGATAGCACAGCAGTACTTC | CASSQETIAQQYF
NA | NA | TRBJ1-6 | TRBV9 | TGTGCCAGATCCCGGACAGTCGGACGCGATTCACCCCTCCACTTT | CARSRTVGRDSPLHF
NA | NA | TRBJ2-1 | TRBV3-1/TRBV3-2 | TGTGCCAGCAGCCAATTAGACAAGCCCGAGCAGTTCTTC | CASSQLDKPEQFF
NA | NA | TRBJ2-5 | TRBV11-3 | TGTGCCAGCAGCTCAGGGGCAGGAATACAAGAGACCCAGTACTTC | CASSSGAGIQETQYF
once | NA | TRBJ2-1 | TRBV9 | TGTGCCAGCAGCGCCCAGGGCAATGAGCAGTTCTTC | CASSAQGNEQFF
once | NA | TRBJ2-3 | TRBV7-2 | TGTGCCAGCAGCGCAACTACTAGCACAGATACGCAGTATTTT | CASSATTSTDTQYF
NA | TRBD1 | TRBJ2-2 | TRBV4-1 | TGCGCCAGCAGCTGGCCCCCGGGACAGGGATACACCGGGGAGCTGTTTTTT | CASSWPPGQGYTGELFF
NA | NA | TRBJ1-1 | TRBV6-2/TRBV6-3 | TGTGCCAGCATCCCGGACTGGAGGGACACTGAAGCTTTCTTT | CASIPDWRDTEAFF
once | NA | TRBJ1-2 | TRBV6-2/TRBV6-3 | TGTGCCAGCAGTTACCTTTCACCAGGCACCTACTACACCTTC | CASSYLSPGTYYTF
NA | TRBD1 | TRBJ2-7 | TRBV5-6 | TGTGCCAGCAGCTTAATTCAGGGGGCGATCTACGAGCAGTACTTC | CASSLIQGAIYEQYF
NA | TRBD2 | TRBJ2-3 | TRBV4-3 | TGCGCCAGCAGCCAAGATGTGACGGGAGGGAGGGGAGATACGCAGTATTTT | CASSQDVTGGRGDTQYF
few | NA | TRBJ1-3 | TRBV18 | TGTGCCAGCTCAGGAGTCCCGGGACAAGTTCGGGCAGAAAACACCATATATTTT | CASSGVPGQVRAENTIYF
NA | TRBD1 | TRBJ1-4 | TRBV6-5 | TGTGCCAGCAGGACAGGGGAGAATGAAAAACTGTTTTTT | CASRTGENEKLFF
NA | TRBD1 | TRBJ1-3 | TRBV7-6 | TGTGCCAGCAGGGGGGGACAGCCTGGAAACACCATATATTTT | CASRGGQPGNTIYF